Presented here are 17 T cell receptor beta chains from one specimen sequenced in a study of blood T cell repertoires in COVID-19. Clones were read by immunoSEQ multiplex PCR, and TCRdb kept only the in-frame ones, dropping some. This table has fewer than 400,000 clones, approximately 89% appearing once. The sequenced material came from PBMCs or T cells enriched from blood (not recorded which). The receptors were sampled from a man under 40 who had recovered from COVID-19.

V is TRBV3-1 (or the pseudogene TRBV3-2) and J is TRBJ2-2; weak D call: TRBD2 (6 bases). Trimming took off 4 bases at V and 13 bases at J, with 19 bases between the two ends. Germline assignment: CDR1 LGHDT and CDR2 YNNKEL (reference sequence). The CDR3 is 14 amino acids. The CDR3 sequence: CASSRFGTSAMLFF. DNA for the CDR3: TGTGCCAGCAGCCGCTTCGGGACTTCCGCAATGCTGTTTTTT.

This clone occurred once. The genes are TRBV28 and TRBJ2-3; 8 bases fit TRBD2. J gave up 1 base and V 6 bases, and 6 bases lay outside the gene matches. CDR3 length: 15 residues. From germline, CDR1 is MDHEN and CDR2 SYDVKM. CDR3 sequence: CASRIAGSGTDTQYF. The CDR3 DNA reads as TGTGCCAGCAGAATAGCGGGGAGCGGCACAGATACGCAGTATTTT.

This chain joins TRBV5-1 and TRBJ2-7, with 10 bases fitting TRBD1. Germline assignment: CDR1 SGHRS and CDR2 YFSETQ. There are 15 residues in the CDR3. V trimming: 4 bases; J trimming: 2 bases; junction bases outside the gene matches: 6. The CDR3 DNA reads as TGCGCCAGCAGCCTCCCCGGGACAGGGGCCTACGAGCAGTACTTC. Its protein product is CASSLPGTGAYEQYF.

This clone was seen once. The chain combines TRBV11-2 with TRBJ2-1; D unclear. Per germline, CDR1 SGHAT and CDR2 FQNNGV. The CDR3 length is 13 residues. Between the trimmed V and J ends, which lost 5 bases and 5 bases, there was a span of 10 bases. CDR3 DNA sequence: TGTGCCAGCAGCAGGCGGCTTGACAATGAGCAGTTCTTC. Translating gives CASSRRLDNEQFF.

The chain joins TRBV19 to TRBJ1-3; 7 bases are a match to TRBD1. Germline-derived CDR1 and CDR2 are LNHDA and SQIVND (reference sequence). V shed 9 bases, J shed 2 bases, and the junction held 7 bases outside the gene matches. The CDR3 is 14 amino acids. CDR3 loop: CASRTGGAGNTIYF. Written as DNA, the CDR3 is TGTGCCAGCCGGACAGGTGGGGCTGGAAACACCATATATTTT.

This chain connects TRBV19 to TRBJ1-2, with D possibly being TRBD1 (6 bases). CDR1 and CDR2 from the germline V gene are LNHDA and SQIVND (reference sequence). CDR3 length equals 17 residues. Trimming left V 3 bases short and J 3 bases short, with 20 bases between. In DNA, the CDR3 is TGTGCCAGTAGTATTGCCCCGGACAGCGAAGACTACTATGGCTACACCTTC. This codes for CASSIAPDSEDYYGYTF.

The chain joins TRBV6-1 to TRBJ1-2; 8 bases are a match to TRBD1. V gave up 1 base and J gave up 6 bases; unmatched junction bases: 4. CDR1 is MNHNS, CDR2 SASEGT, per germline. The CDR3 is 14 amino acids. CDR3 coding DNA: TGTGCCAGCAGTGAAGGGGCAGGGGGCAATGGCTACACCTTC. Translating gives CASSEGAGGNGYTF.

V and J are TRBV3-1 (or the pseudogene TRBV3-2) and TRBJ1-1; 7 nucleotides match TRBD1. Germline assignment: CDR1 LGHDT and CDR2 YNNKEL (reference sequence). The CDR3 length is 15 residues. Trimming removed 4 bases from V and 0 bases from J; junction bases left unmatched: 5. Here the CDR3 reads CASSLDRALNTEAFF. The CDR3, as DNA: TGTGCCAGCAGCCTTGACAGGGCCCTGAACACTGAAGCTTTCTTT.

This sequence joins TRBV4-1 and TRBJ2-7; D is perhaps TRBD1 (6 bases). Germline CDR1 is MGHRA and CDR2 is YSYEKL. The CDR3 is 12 residues long. V dropped 4 bases and J dropped 8 bases, with 12 bases sitting between them. The CDR3 DNA follows: TGCGCCAGCAGCCCCGGGGACACCAAGCAGTACTTC. Amino acids: CASSPGDTKQYF.

The chain couples TRBV2 to TRBJ2-5, with 7 bases fitting TRBD1. This CDR3 comprises 14 residues. V was clipped by 3 bases and J by 4 bases; unmatched bases: 5. CDR1 SNHLY and CDR2 FYNNEI come from the germline V gene. CDR3 protein: CASSEPRQGETQYF. The CDR3 bases are TGTGCCAGCAGTGAGCCCCGACAGGGAGAGACCCAGTACTTC. Drawing the rest from reference TRBV2 and TRBJ2-5, the complete variable domain is EPEVTQTPSHQVTQMGQEVILRCVPISNHLYFYWYRQILGQKVEFLVSFYNNEISEKSEIFDDQFSVERPDGSNFTLKIRSTKLEDSAMYFCASSEPRQGETQYFGPGTRLLVL.

The chain uses TRBV6-5 and TRBJ1-4; D gene unclear. The ends were cut back, 0 bases at V and 5 bases at J, with 10 bases in the middle. From germline, CDR1 is MNHEY and CDR2 SVGAGI. This CDR3 has 15 residues. CDR3 in DNA: TGTGCCAGCAGTTACTCTTTATCCCCCAATGAAAAACTGTTTTTT. Translation: CASSYSLSPNEKLFF.

The chain joins TRBV7-9 to TRBJ2-3; 8 bases line up with TRBD1. CDR1 and CDR2 (germline): SEHNR, FQNEAQ (reference sequence). V dropped 3 bases and J dropped 2; count of bases not matched to a gene: 4. The CDR3 sequence is 15 residues long. DNA for the CDR3: TGTGCCAGCAGCTTCGGACAGGGCTTCACAGATACGCAGTATTTT. It encodes CASSFGQGFTDTQYF.

The rearrangement uses TRBV30 and TRBJ1-4; possibly TRBD1 for D (5 bases). The CDR3 runs to 13 residues. The V gene lost 4 bases and the J gene lost 7 bases, with 13 bases spanning the gap. Germline CDR1 is GTSNPN and CDR2 is SVGIG (reference sequence). CDR3 amino acids: CAWNWAGGEKLFF. CDR3 sequence (DNA): TGTGCCTGGAACTGGGCGGGGGGTGAAAAACTGTTTTTT. The entire variable domain, with the rest obtained from reference TRBV30 and TRBJ1-4, is as follows: SQTIHQWPATLVQPVGSPLSLECTVEGTSNPNLYWYRQAAGRGLQLLFYSVGIGQISSEVPQNLSASRPQDRQFILSSKKLLLSDSGFYLCAWNWAGGEKLFFGSGTQLSVL.

The chain has TRBV27 and TRBJ1-6; 8 bases match TRBD1. V trimming: 9 bases; J trimming: 9 bases; junction bases outside the gene matches: 7. This CDR3 spans 13 amino acids. Germline V gives CDR1 MNHEY, CDR2 SMNVEV (reference sequence). The DNA for the CDR3 is TGTGCCAGTCGACAGGGGACTTCTTCACCCCTCCACTTT. Translating it yields CASRQGTSSPLHF.

The V gene is TRBV5-1, the J gene TRBJ2-3; possibly TRBD2 for D (5 bases). Looked up from germline, CDR1 is SGHRS and CDR2 is YFSETQ. Trimming left V 4 bases short and J 2 bases short, with 14 bases between. The CDR3 spans 15 residues. This chain's CDR3 is CASSLEGVHTDTQYF. The CDR3 DNA reads as TGCGCCAGCAGCCTTGAGGGTGTCCACACAGATACGCAGTATTTT.

The V gene is TRBV9, the J gene TRBJ1-4, with D possibly being TRBD1 (6 bases). The CDR3 runs 14 residues. Germline CDR1 SGDLS, CDR2 YYNGEE. Trimming took off 4 bases at V and 7 bases at J, with 14 bases between the two ends. The CDR3 spells CASSRQVLSEKLFF. The DNA of the CDR3 is TGTGCCAGCAGCCGACAGGTCCTAAGTGAAAAACTGTTTTTT.

The chain links TRBV11-2 to TRBJ2-3; D is unclear. With 3 bases removed from V and 4 bases from J, the gap between germline ends came to 14 bases. CDR3 length: 15 amino acids. Germline CDR1 and CDR2: SGHAT and FQNNGV. CDR3 sequence reads: CASSLNSHFPDTQYF. The DNA for the CDR3 is TGTGCCAGCAGCTTGAACAGCCACTTCCCAGATACGCAGTATTTT.